This TCR beta chain stems from a study of multiple sclerosis patients with progressive multifocal leukoencephalopathy. The time point is: before natalizumab initiation. The CDR3 is 14 residues long. The V gene lost 3 bases and the J gene lost 2 bases, with 10 bases spanning the gap. The germline V gene has CDR1 LNHDA and CDR2 SQIVND (reference sequence). Every PCR reaction included synthetic inline CDR3 controls for all V-J pairings. Libraries were prepared by immunoSEQ multiplex PCR; TCRdb keeps only in-frame clonotypes and omits some of them. The table includes more than 30,000 clones, about 92% detected once.

The chain carries TRBV19 and TRBJ1-1; no reliable D call. The sequenced material came from PBMCs. This clonotype originated in a young man with multiple sclerosis. Written as DNA, the CDR3 is TGTGCCAGTAGTATCAACAGATTAAACACTGAAGCTTTCTTT. Its translation is CASSINRLNTEAFF. Supplemented by reference TRBV19 and TRBJ1-1, the full variable domain reads DGGITQSPKYLFRKEGQNVTLSCEQNLNHDAMYWYRQDPGQGLRLIYYSQIVNDFQKGDIAEGYSVSREKKESFPLTVTSAQKNPTAFYLCASSINRLNTEAFFGQGTRLTVV.